Each of the 26 T cell receptor beta chains below was sequenced from the same sample in a study of blood T cell repertoires in COVID-19. Measured with immunoSEQ multiplex PCR; TCRdb has only the in-frame clones, and not every one. The sample includes 50,000 to 55,000 clones, 89% of them seen just once. The specimen sequenced was peripheral blood. Receptors were obtained from a man aged 60-69 years with active COVID-19.

V usage is TRBV7-9 and J usage is TRBJ2-2; TRBD2 aligns across 9 bases. The J segment lost 8 bases and the V segment lost 4 bases, leaving 8 bases of the junction unmatched. CDR3 size: 15 residues. CDR1 is SEHNR and CDR2 is FQNEAQ in the germline V gene (reference sequence). CDR3 sequence reads: CASSWVAGVAGELFF. The CDR3 DNA is TGTGCCAGCAGCTGGGTAGCGGGAGTAGCAGGGGAGCTGTTTTTT.

This sequence joins TRBV6-4 and TRBJ2-5; 9 positions match TRBD1. The length of the CDR3 is 13 residues. CDR1 and CDR2 from the germline V gene are MRHNA and SNTAGT. The trim removed 3 bases at V and 4 bases at J, leaving 0 bases unmatched. The CDR3 here is CASSEDRGETQYF. Written as DNA, the CDR3 is TGTGCCAGCAGTGAGGACAGGGGAGAGACCCAGTACTTC.

The chain's CDR3 is CASSEGAGYTF. In nucleotides, the CDR3 is TGTGCCAGCAGTGAAGGGGCTGGCTACACCTTC. This rearrangement joins TRBV2 to TRBJ1-2; D is uncertain. The germline gives CDR1 SNHLY, CDR2 FYNNEI. Deletions cut 1 base from V and 7 bases from J, with 4 bases between. The CDR3 consists of 11 residues. The entire variable domain, with the rest obtained from reference TRBV2 and TRBJ1-2, is as follows: EPEVTQTPSHQVTQMGQEVILRCVPISNHLYFYWYRQILGQKVEFLVSFYNNEISEKSEIFDDQFSVERPDGSNFTLKIRSTKLEDSAMYFCASSEGAGYTFGSGTRLTVV.

The chain uses TRBV29-1 and TRBJ1-4; D unclear. CDR3 length: 13 amino acids. In germline, CDR1 is SQVTM, CDR2 ANQGSEA. Trimming removed 4 bases from V and 4 bases from J, with 10 bases in between. As DNA, the CDR3 is TGCAGCGTTGCGAGGGCTCGTAATGAAAAACTGTTTTTT. Amino acids: CSVARARNEKLFF.

The rearrangement links TRBV16 to TRBJ2-3, with 9 bases aligning to TRBD1. CDR1 and CDR2 (germline): KGHSY, FQNENV. The CDR3 contains 19 residues. V shed 1 base and J 3 bases; nucleotides not matched to a gene: 14. CDR3 nucleotides: TGTGCCAGCAGCCAATGGAGGGCGACCGGGACAGGGTTTACAGATACGCAGTATTTT. Its protein is CASSQWRATGTGFTDTQYF.

J is TRBJ2-5 and V is TRBV2; possible D gene TRBD2, 5 bases. The CDR3 has 13 residues. Deletions cut 8 bases from V and 5 bases from J, with 15 bases between. The V gene's germline CDR1 is SNHLY and CDR2 FYNNEI. CDR3: CASGRSRVETQYF. Written as DNA, the CDR3 is TGTGCCAGCGGCCGTTCGAGGGTTGAGACCCAGTACTTC.

The chain has TRBV4-1 and TRBJ1-2, with TRBD1 matching 7 bases. Germline V CDR1 and CDR2: MGHRA, YSYEKL. CDR3 length: 14 amino acids. V gave up 3 bases and J gave up 8 bases; unmatched junction bases: 9. CDR3 DNA: TGCGCCAGCAGCCAGGAACAGGGGATGGGGGGCTACACCTTC. Protein: CASSQEQGMGGYTF.

The CDR3 sequence is CASGQGDSGNTIYF. CDR3 bases: TGTGCCAGTGGACAGGGCGACTCTGGAAACACCATATATTTT. This sequence joins TRBV19 and TRBJ1-3, with 8 bases identical to TRBD1. J gave up 0 bases and V 8 bases, and 3 bases lay outside the gene matches. The length of the CDR3 is 14 residues. Per germline, CDR1 LNHDA and CDR2 SQIVND (reference sequence).

The chain uses TRBV6-6 and TRBJ2-5; D may be TRBD1 (6 bases). From germline, CDR1 is MNHNY and CDR2 SVGAGI (reference sequence). This CDR3 is 17 amino acids long. Trimming took 5 bases from V and 1 from J, leaving 20 bases between them. This CDR3 is CASSPNRDRAFQETQYF. The CDR3 DNA reads as TGTGCCAGCAGTCCTAACAGGGACCGAGCCTTCCAAGAGACCCAGTACTTC.

The chain joins TRBV28 to TRBJ1-1; the D gene is possibly TRBD1 (6 bases). The V end lost 4 bases, the J end lost 5 bases, and 23 bases lay between the germline ends. This CDR3 spans 17 amino acids. Germline values: CDR1 MDHEN, CDR2 SYDVKM. The CDR3 DNA is TGTGCCAGCAGTTCCACACCCTGGGGGGGGCGAGGGACTGAAGCTTTCTTT. Encoded protein: CASSSTPWGGRGTEAFF.

V and J are TRBV28 and TRBJ1-2, with a weak D call TRBD1 (6 bases). This CDR3 has 13 amino acids. Germline CDR1 is MDHEN and CDR2 is SYDVKM. The V and J ends lost 5 bases and 8 bases respectively, with 15 bases between them. This CDR3 reads CASSGQQLRGYTF. The CDR3 DNA reads as TGTGCCAGCAGTGGACAGCAGTTAAGGGGCTACACCTTC.

This rearrangement joins TRBV5-1 to TRBJ1-4; 10 bases line up with TRBD1. This CDR3 spans 14 amino acids. After removal of 0 bases from V and 7 bases from J, the junction contained 0 bases not matched to a gene. CDR1 and CDR2 (germline): SGHRS, YFSETQ. CDR3 residues: CASSLGTGGEKLFF. Written as DNA, the CDR3 is TGCGCCAGCAGCTTGGGGACAGGGGGTGAAAAACTGTTTTTT.

The chain combines TRBV5-1 with TRBJ1-1, with D tentatively TRBD1 (5 bases). Germline-derived CDR1 and CDR2 are SGHRS and YFSETQ. Trimming took 4 bases from V and 1 from J, leaving 11 bases between them. The CDR3 has 14 amino acids. CDR3 sequence reads: CASSQGLPNTEAFF. The CDR3 region has the DNA TGCGCCAGCAGCCAGGGACTCCCGAACACTGAAGCTTTCTTT.

This clone has a single count. V and J are TRBV7-6 and TRBJ2-7, with 12 bases that match TRBD2. The CDR3 contains 14 residues. Trimming at V came to 5 bases and at J to 7 bases, leaving 6 bases not matched to a gene. Germline-derived CDR1 and CDR2 are SGHVS and FNYEAQ. The CDR3 reads CASSLGLAGSEQYF. The CDR3 DNA reads TGTGCCAGCAGCCTAGGACTAGCGGGAAGTGAGCAGTACTTC.

A few counts support this clone. The chain joins TRBV7-9 to TRBJ2-2; D remains unclear. Germline V gene data show CDR1 as SEHNR and CDR2 as FQNEAQ (reference sequence). The CDR3 runs to 18 residues. V gave up 5 bases and J gave up 0 bases, with 19 bases separating them. Here the CDR3 DNA reads TGTGCCAGCAGCCCCGCGCTCCCCGCTAGAGCGAACACCGGGGAGCTGTTTTTT. Translating it yields CASSPALPARANTGELFF. The variable domain in full, with the rest retrieved from reference TRBV7-9 and TRBJ2-2, is DTGVSQNPRHKITKRGQNVTFRCDPISEHNRLYWYRQTLGQGPEFLTYFQNEAQLEKSRLLSDRFSAERPKGSFSTLEIQRTEQGDSAMYLCASSPALPARANTGELFFGEGSRLTVL.

The CDR3 DNA reads as TGTGCCAGCAGCATCCAGACAGGGTCAACCTACAATGAGCAGTTCTTC. Amino acid sequence: CASSIQTGSTYNEQFF. This chain joins TRBV5-4 and TRBJ2-1, with 7 bases aligning to TRBD1. V lost 4 bases and J lost 2; bases outside the gene matches: 9. The CDR3 runs to 16 residues. Per the germline V gene, CDR1 is SGHNT and CDR2 is YYREEE (reference sequence).

The rearrangement links TRBV7-9 to TRBJ1-6, with TRBD1 matching over 9 bases. V lost 5 bases, J lost 8 bases, and 10 bases stayed unmatched. The germline V gene encodes CDR1 SEHNR and CDR2 FQNEAQ (reference sequence). The CDR3 length is 16 residues. CDR3 sequence reads: CASSDATGGADSPLHF. DNA of the CDR3: TGTGCCAGCAGCGACGCAACAGGGGGCGCGGATTCACCCCTCCACTTT.

The J gene is TRBJ2-4, the V gene TRBV6-5; TRBD1 agrees at 7 bases. Germline CDR1 and CDR2: MNHEY and SVGAGI. Unmatched junction bases numbered 3, after V lost 6 bases and J lost 7 bases. The CDR3 has 12 residues. The CDR3 sequence is CASRAGGNIQYF. CDR3 sequence (DNA): TGTGCCAGCAGGGCAGGGGGTAACATTCAGTACTTC.

The rearrangement joins TRBV7-2 to TRBJ2-6; no clear D. Trimming took 5 bases from V and 1 from J, leaving 15 bases between them. Germline-derived CDR1 and CDR2 are SGHTA and FQGNSA. This CDR3 is built from 17 residues. CDR3 region: CASSPVTVKSGANVLTF. CDR3 DNA: TGTGCCAGCAGCCCGGTAACCGTAAAGTCTGGGGCCAACGTCCTGACTTTC.

The V and J genes are TRBV28 and TRBJ2-7; 9 positions match TRBD1. V was pared by 7 bases and J by 4 bases, with 8 bases of the junction left unmatched. This CDR3 is 14 amino acids long. The germline CDR1 and CDR2 sequences are MDHEN and SYDVKM. The DNA of the CDR3 is TGTGCCAGCACCCAGGGGGACAGGGCGTACGAGCAGTACTTC. Protein sequence: CASTQGDRAYEQYF.

The chain recombines TRBV4-2 with TRBJ2-1, with 7 bases aligning to TRBD2. After removal of 3 bases from V and 7 bases from J, the junction contained 15 bases not matched to a gene. The CDR3 extends over 17 amino acids. Looked up from germline, CDR1 is LGHNA and CDR2 is YNFKEQ. In DNA, the CDR3 is TGTGCCAGCAGCCAGGGTCTTGGCGCGGGAGTCAAAAATGAGCAGTTCTTC. Encoded protein: CASSQGLGAGVKNEQFF.

This rearrangement joins TRBV5-1 to TRBJ2-7, with D hard to call. Trimming shortened V by 0 bases and J by 3 bases, and 7 bases separated the two germline ends. Germline CDR1 and CDR2: SGHRS and YFSETQ. The CDR3 spans 13 residues. The CDR3 DNA reads as TGCGCCAGCAGCTTGGAGCTTGGCTACGAGCAGTACTTC. Residues: CASSLELGYEQYF.

The rearrangement joins TRBV11-1 to TRBJ2-3; no definite D call. Germline values: CDR1 SGHAT, CDR2 FQDESV (reference sequence). CDR3 length: 17 amino acids. V lost 0 bases to trimming and J lost 0 bases, with 13 bases between them. CDR3 residues: CASSLALPRSSTDTQYF. In DNA form, the CDR3 reads TGTGCCAGCAGCTTAGCGCTCCCCCGGTCTAGCACAGATACGCAGTATTTT.

The V call is TRBV7-2, the J call TRBJ2-1; TRBD1 agrees at 11 bases. Germline V gives CDR1 SGHTA, CDR2 FQGNSA. With 4 bases clipped from V and 6 bases from J, the junction kept 5 bases outside the gene matches. The CDR3 has 15 amino acids. The CDR3 coding sequence is TGTGCCAGCAGCTCAGGACAGGGGGCGGCCAATGAGCAGTTCTTC. It encodes CASSSGQGAANEQFF.

V usage is TRBV27 and J usage is TRBJ2-3, with D uncertain. CDR3 length: 13 residues. CDR1 is MNHEY, CDR2 SMNVEV, per germline (reference sequence). V was cut by 1 base and J by 6 bases, with 8 bases left in between. This CDR3 is CASSLYFWDTQYF. CDR3 nucleotide sequence: TGTGCCAGCAGTTTATACTTTTGGGATACGCAGTATTTT.

The chain employs TRBV24-1 and TRBJ1-5; D is ambiguous. V lost 5 bases and J lost 2, with 15 bases in between. Per the germline V gene, CDR1 is KGHDR and CDR2 is SFDVKD. The CDR3 totals 16 residues. The CDR3 reads CATSAREGVGNQPQHF. In DNA form, the CDR3 reads TGTGCCACCAGTGCGAGAGAGGGAGTCGGCAATCAGCCCCAGCATTTT.